The 23 T cell receptor beta chains presented below share a single source sample, sequenced in a study of molecular identifiers for immune sequencing clone quantification. TCRdb re-called the PCR reads through MiXCR, storing one row per CDR3 protein. The profile covers a few hundred thousand distinct CDR3 sequences, with roughly 24% appearing a single time and about 0.74% taken by the ten largest. Sequencing was done on a sample of naive CD8+ T cells from blood, with Jurkat cell RNA spiked in. Subset: FACS-sorted CD8+CD4-CCR7+CD45RA+ naive T cells. These receptors were taken from a human donor in good health. Some libraries in this study had Jurkat cell RNA spiked in.

At least ten counts were recorded for this clonotype. J is TRBJ2-3 and V is TRBV14; 8 nucleotides agree with TRBD1. Germline assignment: CDR1 SGHDN and CDR2 FVKESK. Losses at the gene ends were 5 bases for V and 3 bases for J; bases not matched to a gene: 7. CDR3 length equals 15 residues. In DNA form, the CDR3 reads TGTGCCAGCAGCACCCGGACAGGGTGGACAGATACGCAGTATTTT. It encodes CASSTRTGWTDTQYF.

The rearrangement uses TRBV6-2 or TRBV6-3 and TRBJ2-5, with D possibly TRBD1 on 6 matching bases. There are 14 residues in the CDR3. The ends were cut back, 4 bases at V and 0 bases at J, with 9 bases in the middle. Per the germline V gene, CDR1 is MNHEY and CDR2 is SVGEGT. The CDR3 nucleotides are TGTGCCAGCAGTTTGGACAGAAACCAAGAGACCCAGTACTTC. This sequence encodes CASSLDRNQETQYF.

As for this clonotype: A much larger clone sits a single nucleotide away, making a read error possible. V is TRBV7-6 and J is TRBJ2-3, with unresolved D. Looked up from germline, CDR1 is SGHVS and CDR2 is FNYEAQ. The CDR3 is 14 amino acids. CDR3 amino acids: CASCLAGERDTQYF. CDR3 DNA sequence: TGTGCCAGCTGCTTAGCTGGGGAACGAGATACGCAGTATTTT.

This clonotype appeared many times. The chain has TRBV7-2 and TRBJ2-1; the match to TRBD2 covers 13 bases. The CDR3 consists of 18 residues. J lost 7 bases, V lost 1 base, and 10 bases had no gene match. From germline, CDR1 is SGHTA and CDR2 FQGNSA. This CDR3 is CASSLVATSGGARNEQFF. CDR3 DNA sequence: TGTGCCAGCAGCTTAGTCGCCACTAGCGGGGGGGCCAGGAATGAGCAGTTCTTC.

This clonotype was seen ten or more times. V is TRBV28 and J is TRBJ2-5; weak D call: TRBD1 (6 bases). Trimming stripped 6 bases from V and 7 bases from J, with 24 bases between. CDR1 MDHEN and CDR2 SYDVKM come from the germline V gene. This CDR3 contains 16 residues. The CDR3 protein is CASRETGWDQGGTQYF. CDR3 DNA sequence: TGTGCCAGCAGGGAAACAGGGTGGGACCAAGGCGGGACCCAGTACTTC.

In regard to this clonotype: One end of the junction does not line up with germline, which may come from a read error. The chain uses TRBV7-9 and TRBJ1-1; TRBD1 is a possible D gene (6 bases). The length of the CDR3 is 15 residues. Germline-derived CDR1 and CDR2 are SEHNR and FQNEAQ (reference sequence). The CDR3 loop reads CASSLPTGLNTEAVF. The CDR3 DNA sequence: TGTGCCAGCAGCCTCCCCACAGGGCTGAACACTGAAGCTGTCTTT.

This clonotype was recorded only once. A read error may explain this, as a much larger clone is one base away. The rearrangement links TRBV12-3 or TRBV12-4 to TRBJ2-4; D unresolved. This CDR3 contains 18 residues. This CDR3 reads CASSSHPSLTVAKTIQYF. As DNA, the CDR3 is TGTGCCAGCAGTTCACACCCCTCCTTAACGGTAGCCAAAACCATTCAGTACTTC.

This clonotype was recorded a few times. The rearrangement uses TRBV4-3 and TRBJ2-3; TRBD1 matches 7 bases. This CDR3 region has 17 residues. The V gene end was trimmed by 0 bases and the J gene end by 4 bases; junction bases not matched to a gene: 10. From germline, CDR1 is LGHNA and CDR2 YSLEER. Here the CDR3 DNA reads TGCGCCAGCAGCCAAGAGGAACAGGGGTGGTCATCAGATACGCAGTATTTT. Translated, it gives CASSQEEQGWSSDTQYF.

A word on this clonotype: At one end, the junction sequence differs from germline, possibly due to a read error. The rearrangement uses TRBV27 and TRBJ1-1; the D is unclear. The CDR3 totals 15 residues. The germline V gene encodes CDR1 MNHEY and CDR2 SMNVEV (reference sequence). The CDR3 nucleotides are TGTGCCAGCAGTTTATCGGGAAATCCGAACACTGAAGCTCTCTTT. Translation gives CASSLSGNPNTEALF.

Turning to this clonotype: One base away lies a much larger clone, so this may be a sequencing read error. The rearrangement joins TRBV6-5 to TRBJ1-1; D perhaps matches TRBD1 (5 bases). V lost 5 bases and J 6 bases, leaving 13 bases between the germline ends. CDR3 size: 13 residues. Germline V lookup: CDR1 MNHEY, CDR2 SVGAGI. The CDR3 here is CASSPSPGAEAFF. CDR3 coding DNA: TGTGCCAGCAGTCCCTCCCCGGGGGCTGAAGCTTTCTTT.

This clonotype turned up a few times. The gene calls are TRBV6-2 or TRBV6-3 and TRBJ2-7; no firm D call. Germline CDR1 MNHEY, CDR2 SVGEGT. The CDR3 contains 13 residues. V was clipped by 6 bases and J by 0 bases, with 9 bases between them. Here the CDR3 DNA reads TGTGCCAGCAGCCACGGGTTCTCCTACGAGCAGTACTTC. Amino acids: CASSHGFSYEQYF.

Comment on this clonotype: This may be a read error, as it is one base from a much larger clone. V usage is TRBV29-1 and J usage is TRBJ2-7; the D is unclear. CDR1 is SQVTM, CDR2 ANQGSEA, per germline. This CDR3 contains 12 residues. V dropped 1 base and J dropped 7 bases, with 11 bases sitting between them. CDR3 sequence reads: CSVEAGEKEQYF. The CDR3, as DNA: TGCAGCGTTGAAGCGGGCGAGAAGGAGCAGTACTTC.

Concerning this clonotype itself: This may be a read error: a much more frequent sequence differs by one nucleotide. This rearrangement joins TRBV20-1 to TRBJ1-1; TRBD1 aligns across 10 bases. Germline CDR1 and CDR2: DFQATT and SNEGSKA (reference sequence). V was clipped by 2 bases and J by 4 bases; unmatched bases: 7. There are 15 residues in the CDR3. The CDR3 here is CSARPSRTGGTEAFF. CDR3 nucleotides: TGCAGTGCTAGACCCTCCAGGACAGGGGGCACTGAAGCTTTCTTT.

The chain combines TRBV6-2 or TRBV6-3 with TRBJ2-1; 12 nucleotides agree with TRBD2. Trimming cost V 0 bases and J 9 bases; bases outside gene matches: 12. The CDR3 length is 18 residues. Germline assignment: CDR1 MNHEY and CDR2 SVGEGT. The DNA for the CDR3 is TGTGCCAGCAGTTACTCGATGGTGACTAGCGGGAGTCGTAGTGAGCAGTTCTTC. Translating it yields CASSYSMVTSGSRSEQFF.

The genes are TRBV6-5 and TRBJ2-2; no clear D. CDR1 is MNHEY, CDR2 SVGAGI, per germline. The CDR3 is 13 residues long. V gave up 6 bases and J gave up 6 bases, with 11 bases separating them. This CDR3 is CASSNSAPGELFF. CDR3 sequence (DNA): TGTGCCAGCAGCAACTCTGCTCCCGGGGAGCTGTTTTTT.

This clonotype has more than one count but fewer than ten. This sequence joins TRBV4-3 and TRBJ1-1; 8 bases map to TRBD1. J was trimmed by 0 bases and V by 0 bases; bases with no gene match: 3. CDR3 size: 16 residues. Germline CDR1 and CDR2: LGHNA and YSLEER. This CDR3 is CASSQEQGALNTEAFF. CDR3 nucleotide sequence: TGCGCCAGCAGCCAAGAGCAGGGGGCCCTGAACACTGAAGCTTTCTTT.

The chain combines TRBV12-3 or TRBV12-4 with TRBJ2-7; 7 nucleotides match TRBD2. J gave up 6 bases and V 6 bases, and 11 bases lay outside the gene matches. The CDR3 sequence is 14 residues long. CDR3 sequence reads: CASSGGTEGGEQYF. CDR3 DNA: TGTGCCAGCAGCGGGGGGACGGAGGGCGGCGAGCAGTACTTC.

The sample holds many counts of this clonotype. The chain couples TRBV7-9 to TRBJ1-1; possibly TRBD1 for D (5 bases). CDR1 and CDR2 from the germline V gene are SEHNR and FQNEAQ (reference sequence). V shed 5 bases and J shed 13 bases, with 29 bases lying between them. The CDR3 consists of 16 residues. CDR3 amino acids: CASSGLPGLLKTGYFF. CDR3 coding DNA: TGTGCCAGCAGCGGACTGCCGGGACTACTAAAAACCGGTTATTTCTTT.

Turning to this clonotype: Since a much larger clone is just one base distant, this may be a read error. The chain joins TRBV29-1 to TRBJ2-7, with 7 positions matching TRBD1. Germline V lookup: CDR1 SQVTM, CDR2 ANQGSEA. The CDR3 has 13 residues. This CDR3 is CSVATGNSYGQYF. Here the CDR3 DNA reads TGCAGCGTTGCGACAGGGAACTCCTACGGGCAGTACTTC.

Many counts were recorded for this clonotype. V is TRBV27 and J is TRBJ2-7; D possibly corresponds to TRBD2 (6 bases). V lost 5 bases to trimming and J lost 1 base, with 9 bases between them. The CDR3 is made up of 13 amino acids. CDR1 MNHEY and CDR2 SMNVEV come from the germline V gene (reference sequence). CDR3 nucleotides: TGTGCCAGCAGTACGGGAGAGTCCTACGAGCAGTACTTC. This translates into CASSTGESYEQYF.

J is TRBJ2-5 and V is TRBV12-3 or TRBV12-4; 8 positions agree with TRBD1. This CDR3 spans 15 amino acids. Trimming took 4 bases from V and 4 from J; bases not matched to a gene: 8. For the CDR3, the DNA is TGTGCCAGCAGTTCGAGGACAGGGTATTCAGAGACCCAGTACTTC. Amino acids: CASSSRTGYSETQYF.

This clonotype was counted a few times. The genes are TRBV6-2 or TRBV6-3 and TRBJ2-3, with no clear D. V lost 2 bases to trimming and J lost 0 bases, with 18 bases between them. The germline V gene encodes CDR1 MNHEY and CDR2 SVGEGT. The CDR3 contains 18 residues. The CDR3 nucleotides are TGTGCCAGCAGTTACCTGGGCCTCAGTGGTGTGAGCACAGATACGCAGTATTTT. It encodes CASSYLGLSGVSTDTQYF.

This clonotype has ten or more counts. The rearrangement uses TRBV28 and TRBJ2-7; no reliable D call. The CDR3 is made up of 14 amino acids. Trimming removed 6 bases at V and 3 bases at J, with 15 bases between. From germline, CDR1 is MDHEN and CDR2 SYDVKM. This CDR3 reads CASSSSPSVYEQYF. The DNA for the CDR3 is TGTGCCAGCAGCTCCAGCCCCTCCGTCTACGAGCAGTACTTC.